The source of this T cell receptor beta chain is a study of radiation and T cells in renal cell carcinoma. Overall study findings and caveats: Pretreatment tumor biopsies were lacking, so baseline clonotypes are unknown.

Described time point: baseline pretreatment blood. Stated treatment: 15 Gy SBRT to primary tumor, nephrectomy 4 weeks later. Sequenced by immunoSEQ multiplex PCR; TCRdb stores in-frame clones only, minus some. The table lists 100,000 or so clones, approximately 86% of them singletons. Germline CDR1 is SGHTS and CDR2 is YDEGEE. The CDR3 loop spans 13 amino acids. V was trimmed by 0 bases and J by 4 bases, leaving 7 bases between them. Points on this clone: Its antigen is unknown.

The TCR comes from a man over 45 with renal cell carcinoma. This rearrangement joins TRBV5-8 to TRBJ1-1, with no clear D. The sequences come from blood, collected from a patient whose treatment included radiotherapy and nephrectomy. The CDR3 reads CASSLERSTEAFF. The CDR3, as DNA: TGTGCCAGCAGCTTGGAACGGAGCACTGAAGCTTTCTTT.